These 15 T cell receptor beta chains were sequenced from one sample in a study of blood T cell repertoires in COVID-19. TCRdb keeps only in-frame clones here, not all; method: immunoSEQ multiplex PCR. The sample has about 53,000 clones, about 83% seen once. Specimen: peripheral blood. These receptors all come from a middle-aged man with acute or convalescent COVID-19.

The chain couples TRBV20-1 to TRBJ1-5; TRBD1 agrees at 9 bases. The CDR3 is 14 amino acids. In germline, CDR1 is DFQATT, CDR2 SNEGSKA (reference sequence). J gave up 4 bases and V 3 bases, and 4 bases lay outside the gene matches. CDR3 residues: CSASEDRGNQPQHF. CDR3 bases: TGCAGTGCTAGTGAGGACAGGGGTAATCAGCCCCAGCATTTT.

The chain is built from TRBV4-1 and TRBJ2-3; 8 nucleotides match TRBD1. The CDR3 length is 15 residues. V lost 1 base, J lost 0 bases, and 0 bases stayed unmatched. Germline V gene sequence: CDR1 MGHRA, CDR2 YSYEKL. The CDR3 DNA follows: TGCGCCAGCAGCCAAGGGGACAGGAGCACAGATACGCAGTATTTT. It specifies CASSQGDRSTDTQYF.

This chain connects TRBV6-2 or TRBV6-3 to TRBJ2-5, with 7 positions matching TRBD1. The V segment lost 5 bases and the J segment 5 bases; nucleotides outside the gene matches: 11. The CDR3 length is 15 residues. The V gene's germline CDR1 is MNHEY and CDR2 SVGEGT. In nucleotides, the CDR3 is TGTGCCAGCAGTAACCCGACAGGGAACTTGGAGACCCAGTACTTC. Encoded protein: CASSNPTGNLETQYF.

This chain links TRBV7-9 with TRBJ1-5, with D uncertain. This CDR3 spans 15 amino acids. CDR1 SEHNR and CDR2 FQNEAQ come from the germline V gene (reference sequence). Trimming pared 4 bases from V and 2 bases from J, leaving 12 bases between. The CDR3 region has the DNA TGTGCCAGCAGCTCCCTTAACGGGGGCAATCAGCCCCAGCATTTT. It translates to CASSSLNGGNQPQHF.

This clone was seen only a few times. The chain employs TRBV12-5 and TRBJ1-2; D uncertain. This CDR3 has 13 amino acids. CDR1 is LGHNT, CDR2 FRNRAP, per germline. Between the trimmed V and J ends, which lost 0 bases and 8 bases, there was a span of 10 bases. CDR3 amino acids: CASGLVLGRGYTF. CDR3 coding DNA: TGTGCTAGTGGTTTGGTACTCGGTCGCGGCTACACCTTC.

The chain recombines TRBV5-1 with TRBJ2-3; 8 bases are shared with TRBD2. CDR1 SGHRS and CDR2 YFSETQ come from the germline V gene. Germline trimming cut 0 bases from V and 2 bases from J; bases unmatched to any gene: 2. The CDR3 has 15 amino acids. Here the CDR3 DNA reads TGCGCCAGCAGCTTGGCGCGGGGGGACACAGATACGCAGTATTTT. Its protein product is CASSLARGDTDTQYF. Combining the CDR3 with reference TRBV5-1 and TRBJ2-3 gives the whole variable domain KAGVTQTPRYLIKTRGQQVTLSCSPISGHRSVSWYQQTPGQGLQFLFEYFSETQRNKGNFPGRFSGRQFSNSRSEMNVSTLELGDSALYLCASSLARGDTDTQYFGPGTRLTVL.

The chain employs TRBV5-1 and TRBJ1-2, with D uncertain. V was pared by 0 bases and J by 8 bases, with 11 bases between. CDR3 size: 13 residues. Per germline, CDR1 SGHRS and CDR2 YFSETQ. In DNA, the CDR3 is TGCGCCAGCAGCTTGGCCCCCTGGGCGGGCTACACCTTC. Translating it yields CASSLAPWAGYTF.

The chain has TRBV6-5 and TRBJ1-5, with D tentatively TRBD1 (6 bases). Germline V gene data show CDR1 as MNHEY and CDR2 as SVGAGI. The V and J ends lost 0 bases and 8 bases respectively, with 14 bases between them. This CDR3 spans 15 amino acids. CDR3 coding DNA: TGTGCCAGCAGTTACTCGAGGGGGACGGAGGAGCCCCAGCATTTT. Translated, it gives CASSYSRGTEEPQHF.

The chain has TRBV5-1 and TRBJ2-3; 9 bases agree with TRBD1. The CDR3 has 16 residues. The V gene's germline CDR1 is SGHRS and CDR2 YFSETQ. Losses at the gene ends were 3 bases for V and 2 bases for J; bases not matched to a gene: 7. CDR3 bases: TGCGCCAGCAGCTCTGCCGGGACAGGGATCACAGATACGCAGTATTTT. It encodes CASSSAGTGITDTQYF.

CDR3 DNA: TGTGCCAGCAGCTTAGCTATGGAGGGGCCTAGGAACACTGAAGCTTTCTTT. Its protein product is CASSLAMEGPRNTEAFF. The V and J genes are TRBV11-3 and TRBJ1-1, with a tentative D call TRBD1 (5 bases). Trimming removed 1 base at V and 1 base at J, with 16 bases between. The CDR3 is 17 residues long. The V gene's germline CDR1 is SGHNT and CDR2 YENEEA.

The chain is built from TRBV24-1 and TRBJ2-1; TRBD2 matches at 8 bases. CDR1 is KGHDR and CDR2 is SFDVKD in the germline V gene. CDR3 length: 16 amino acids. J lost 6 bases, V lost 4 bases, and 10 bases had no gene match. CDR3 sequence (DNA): TGTGCCACCAGTGAAGGTGGTCTAAGCGGGAGCAATGAGCAGTTCTTC. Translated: CATSEGGLSGSNEQFF.

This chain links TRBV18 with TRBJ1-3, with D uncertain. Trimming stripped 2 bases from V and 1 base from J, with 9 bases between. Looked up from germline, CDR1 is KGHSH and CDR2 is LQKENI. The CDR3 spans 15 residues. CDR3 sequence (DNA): TGTGCCAGCTCACCAAATATCGAGTCTGGAAACACCATATATTTT. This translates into CASSPNIESGNTIYF.

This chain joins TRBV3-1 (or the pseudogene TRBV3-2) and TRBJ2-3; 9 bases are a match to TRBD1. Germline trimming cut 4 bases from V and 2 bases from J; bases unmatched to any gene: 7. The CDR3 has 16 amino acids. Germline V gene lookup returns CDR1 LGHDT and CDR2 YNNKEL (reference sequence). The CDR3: CASSPNDRGVTDTQYF. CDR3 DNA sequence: TGTGCCAGCAGCCCGAACGACAGGGGGGTCACAGATACGCAGTATTTT.

CDR3 loop: CASSYIPINRGYTF. The CDR3 DNA is TGTGCCAGCAGTTACATCCCGATAAACCGGGGCTACACCTTC. The genes are TRBV6-5 and TRBJ1-2; D gene uncertain. The CDR3 is 14 amino acids. CDR1 and CDR2 from the germline V gene are MNHEY and SVGAGI. Trimming took off 2 bases at V and 8 bases at J, with 15 bases between the two ends.

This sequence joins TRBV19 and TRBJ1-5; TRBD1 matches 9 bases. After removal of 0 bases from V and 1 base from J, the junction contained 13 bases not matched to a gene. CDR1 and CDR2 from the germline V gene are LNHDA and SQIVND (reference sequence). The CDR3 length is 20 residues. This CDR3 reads CASSIDPGQGWFMSNQPQHF. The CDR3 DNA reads TGTGCCAGTAGTATAGATCCCGGACAGGGGTGGTTTATGAGCAATCAGCCCCAGCATTTT.